The next 6 T cell receptor beta chains were all read from a single sample in a study of OX40 agonist ivuxolimab in advanced cancers. The table came from immunoSEQ multiplex PCR; TCRdb's copy has only in-frame clones and leaves some out. In the table there are roughly 52,000 clones, roughly 86% of which are singletons. This sample comprised CD4+ or CD8+ T cells sorted from blood, obtained in a trial of the OX40 agonist ivuxolimab. The receptors stem from an adult with an advanced solid tumor such as melanoma, head and neck, liver or kidney cancer.

This clone was counted only a few times. The sample carries other DNA sequences with the same CDR3. V usage is TRBV4-2 and J usage is TRBJ2-7, with D possibly matching TRBD2 (6 bases). The V and J ends lost 4 bases and 9 bases respectively, with 13 bases between them. Germline V gene data show CDR1 as LGHNA and CDR2 as YNFKEQ. The CDR3 length is 12 residues. DNA for the CDR3: TGTGCCAGCAGCCCCTTAGGGGAGGCGCAGTACTTC. Translation: CASSPLGEAQYF.

The V call is TRBV7-2, the J call TRBJ1-4; D is unclear. Germline CDR1 SGHTA, CDR2 FQGNSA. There are 11 residues in the CDR3. Trimming cost V 8 bases and J 8 bases, with 9 bases left between them. The CDR3 nucleotides are TGTGCCAGCGGGCCTCGAGAAAAACTGTTTTTT. This codes for CASGPREKLFF.

V gene TRBV29-1 combines with J gene TRBJ1-4; no clear D. The V end lost 4 bases, the J end lost 4 bases, and 13 bases lay between the germline ends. CDR3 length: 14 amino acids. Germline assignment: CDR1 SQVTM and CDR2 ANQGSEA. This CDR3 is CSVAGGRFNEKLFF. The CDR3 DNA reads as TGCAGCGTTGCGGGTGGCAGATTTAATGAAAAACTGTTTTTT.

V gene TRBV6-5 combines with J gene TRBJ1-1; D unclear. CDR1 MNHEY and CDR2 SVGAGI come from the germline V gene. The CDR3 totals 12 residues. V was pared by 4 bases and J by 1 base, with 4 bases between. CDR3 residues: CASSWGNTEAFF. CDR3 nucleotides: TGTGCCAGCAGTTGGGGGAACACTGAAGCTTTCTTT.

This chain connects TRBV6-6 to TRBJ1-1; D remains ambiguous. The CDR3 has 14 amino acids. V was clipped by 5 bases and J by 0 bases, with 10 bases between them. The germline CDR1 and CDR2 sequences are MNHNY and SVGAGI (reference sequence). This CDR3 is CASSPFNLNTEAFF. For the CDR3, the DNA is TGTGCCAGCAGTCCCTTTAACTTGAACACTGAAGCTTTCTTT.

The V gene is TRBV7-3, the J gene TRBJ1-1; D uncertain. V was clipped by 2 bases and J by 8 bases, with 12 bases between them. Germline values: CDR1 SGHTA, CDR2 FQGTGA. The CDR3 covers 13 residues. The CDR3 reads CASSLDHGGEAFF. The CDR3 DNA is TGTGCCAGCAGCTTAGACCATGGAGGGGAAGCTTTCTTT. The variable domain in full, completed from reference TRBV7-3 and TRBJ1-1, reads GAGVSQTPSNKVTEKGKYVELRCDPISGHTALYWYRQSLGQGPEFLIYFQGTGAADDSGLPNDRFFAVRPEGSVSTLKIQRTERGDSAVYLCASSLDHGGEAFFGQGTRLTVV.